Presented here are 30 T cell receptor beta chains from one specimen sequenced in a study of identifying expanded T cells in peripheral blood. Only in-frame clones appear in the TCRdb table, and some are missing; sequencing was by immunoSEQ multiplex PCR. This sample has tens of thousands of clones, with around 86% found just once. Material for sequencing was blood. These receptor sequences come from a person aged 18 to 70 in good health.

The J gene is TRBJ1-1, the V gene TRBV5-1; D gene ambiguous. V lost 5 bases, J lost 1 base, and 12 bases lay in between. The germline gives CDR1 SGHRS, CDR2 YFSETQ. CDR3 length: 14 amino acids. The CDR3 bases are TGCGCCAGCAGACCCGGCAGGCCGAACACTGAAGCTTTCTTT. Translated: CASRPGRPNTEAFF.

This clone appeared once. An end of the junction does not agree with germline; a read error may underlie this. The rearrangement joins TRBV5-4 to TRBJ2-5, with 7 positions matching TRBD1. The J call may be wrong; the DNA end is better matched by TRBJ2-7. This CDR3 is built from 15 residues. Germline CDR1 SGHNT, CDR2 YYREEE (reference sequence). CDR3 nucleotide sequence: TGCGCCAGCAGCCAGCAGAGGACAGGAAGCTACGAGCAGTACTTC. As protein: CASSQQRTGSYEQYF.

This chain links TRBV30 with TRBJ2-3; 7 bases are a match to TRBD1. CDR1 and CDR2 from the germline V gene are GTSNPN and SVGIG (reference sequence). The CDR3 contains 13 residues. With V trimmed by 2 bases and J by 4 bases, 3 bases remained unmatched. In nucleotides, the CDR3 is TGTGCCTGGAGTAAGGGGGCAGCAGATACGCAGTATTTT. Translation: CAWSKGAADTQYF.

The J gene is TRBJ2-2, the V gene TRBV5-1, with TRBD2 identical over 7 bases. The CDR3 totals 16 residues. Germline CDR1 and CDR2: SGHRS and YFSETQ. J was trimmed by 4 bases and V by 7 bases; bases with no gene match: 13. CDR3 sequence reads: CASGNSGRGSTGELFF. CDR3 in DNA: TGCGCCAGCGGTAATAGCGGGCGAGGGAGCACCGGGGAGCTGTTTTTT.

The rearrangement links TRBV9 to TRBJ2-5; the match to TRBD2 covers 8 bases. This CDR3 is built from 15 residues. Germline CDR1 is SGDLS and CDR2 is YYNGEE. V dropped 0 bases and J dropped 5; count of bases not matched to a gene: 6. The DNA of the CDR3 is TGTGCCAGCAGCGTAGGACTAGCGCGATCGGAGACCCAGTACTTC. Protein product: CASSVGLARSETQYF.

CDR3 amino acids: CASSFLVAGSQETQYF. The CDR3 coding sequence is TGTGCCAGCAGCTTTTTAGTAGCGGGGTCTCAAGAGACCCAGTACTTC. This chain uses TRBV7-2 with TRBJ2-5; TRBD2 agrees at 8 bases. Germline lookup yields CDR1 SGHTA and CDR2 FQGNSA. After removal of 3 bases from V and 2 bases from J, the junction contained 8 bases not matched to a gene. The CDR3 is 16 amino acids.

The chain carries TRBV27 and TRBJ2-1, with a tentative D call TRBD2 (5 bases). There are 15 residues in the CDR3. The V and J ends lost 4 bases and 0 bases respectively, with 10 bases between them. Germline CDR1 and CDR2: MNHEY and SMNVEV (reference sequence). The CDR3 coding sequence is TGTGCCAGCAGTTCACAGCGGTCCTCCTACAATGAGCAGTTCTTC. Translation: CASSSQRSSYNEQFF.

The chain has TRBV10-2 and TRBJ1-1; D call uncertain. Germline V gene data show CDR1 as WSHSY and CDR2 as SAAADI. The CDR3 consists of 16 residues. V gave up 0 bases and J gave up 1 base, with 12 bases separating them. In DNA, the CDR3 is TGCGCCAGCAGTGAGTCGAGGGCGGGGTCGAACACTGAAGCTTTCTTT. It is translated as CASSESRAGSNTEAFF.

The CDR3 coding sequence is TGCGCCAGCAGCCAAGGACTACGCGGGACCCAGTACTTC. It encodes CASSQGLRGTQYF. This chain connects TRBV4-3 to TRBJ2-5, with D perhaps matching TRBD2 (5 bases). Germline-derived CDR1 and CDR2 are LGHNA and YSLEER. This CDR3 spans 13 amino acids. With 1 base removed from V and 7 bases from J, the gap between germline ends came to 10 bases.

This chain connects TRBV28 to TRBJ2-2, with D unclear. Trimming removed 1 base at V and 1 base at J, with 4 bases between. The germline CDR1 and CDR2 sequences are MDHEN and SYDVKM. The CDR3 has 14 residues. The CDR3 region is CASSLYGNTGELFF. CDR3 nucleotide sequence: TGTGCCAGCAGTTTATATGGGAACACCGGGGAGCTGTTTTTT.

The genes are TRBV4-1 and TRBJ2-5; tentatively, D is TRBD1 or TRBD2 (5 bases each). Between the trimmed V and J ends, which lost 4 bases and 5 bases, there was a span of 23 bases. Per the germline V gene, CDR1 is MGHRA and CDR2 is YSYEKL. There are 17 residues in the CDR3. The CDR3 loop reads CASSPGDGPSWGETQYF. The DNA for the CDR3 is TGCGCCAGCAGCCCTGGGGACGGGCCTAGCTGGGGGGAGACCCAGTACTTC.

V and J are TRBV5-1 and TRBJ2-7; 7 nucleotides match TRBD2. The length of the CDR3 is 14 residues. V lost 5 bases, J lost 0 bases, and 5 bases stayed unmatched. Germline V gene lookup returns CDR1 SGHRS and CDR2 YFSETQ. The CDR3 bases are TGCGCCAGCAGTGCGAGCGGGACCTCCTACGAGCAGTACTTC. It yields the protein CASSASGTSYEQYF.

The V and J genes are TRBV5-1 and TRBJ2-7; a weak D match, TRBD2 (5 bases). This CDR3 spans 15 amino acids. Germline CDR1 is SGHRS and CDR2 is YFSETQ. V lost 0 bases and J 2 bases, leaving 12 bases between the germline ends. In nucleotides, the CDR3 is TGCGCCAGCAGCTTGGGGGTTGACTACACCTACGAGCAGTACTTC. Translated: CASSLGVDYTYEQYF.

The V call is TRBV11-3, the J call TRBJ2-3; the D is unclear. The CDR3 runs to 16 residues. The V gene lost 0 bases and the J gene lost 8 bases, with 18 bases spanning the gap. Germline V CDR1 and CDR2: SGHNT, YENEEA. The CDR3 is CASSLDQLGIGGTQYF. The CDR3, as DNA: TGTGCCAGCAGCTTAGATCAGTTGGGGATCGGTGGTACGCAGTATTTT.

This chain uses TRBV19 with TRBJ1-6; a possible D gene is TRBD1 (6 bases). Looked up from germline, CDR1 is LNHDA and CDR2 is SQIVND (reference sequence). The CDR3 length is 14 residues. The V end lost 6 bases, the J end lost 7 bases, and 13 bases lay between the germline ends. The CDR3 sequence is CASSLQGSNSPLHF. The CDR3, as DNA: TGTGCCAGTAGCCTACAGGGATCGAATTCACCCCTCCACTTT.

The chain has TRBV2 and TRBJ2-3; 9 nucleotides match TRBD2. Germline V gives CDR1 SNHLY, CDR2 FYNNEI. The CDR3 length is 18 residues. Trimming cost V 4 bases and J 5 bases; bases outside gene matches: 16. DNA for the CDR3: TGTGCCAGCAGTGTCGGTTTGGGCGGGAGGGCCTCGGGAGATACGCAGTATTTT. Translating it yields CASSVGLGGRASGDTQYF.

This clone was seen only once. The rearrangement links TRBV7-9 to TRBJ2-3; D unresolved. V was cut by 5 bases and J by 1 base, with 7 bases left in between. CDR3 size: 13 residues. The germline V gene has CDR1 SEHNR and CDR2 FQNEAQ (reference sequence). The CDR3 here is CASSIQRTDTQYF. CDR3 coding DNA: TGTGCCAGCAGCATACAACGCACAGATACGCAGTATTTT.

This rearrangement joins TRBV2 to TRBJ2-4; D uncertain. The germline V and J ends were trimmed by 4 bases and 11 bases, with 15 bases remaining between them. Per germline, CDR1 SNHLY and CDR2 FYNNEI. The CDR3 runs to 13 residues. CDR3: CASSAPGSPVQYF. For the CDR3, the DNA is TGTGCCAGCAGTGCCCCCGGCAGCCCGGTTCAGTACTTC. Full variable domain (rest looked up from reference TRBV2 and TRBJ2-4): EPEVTQTPSHQVTQMGQEVILRCVPISNHLYFYWYRQILGQKVEFLVSFYNNEISEKSEIFDDQFSVERPDGSNFTLKIRSTKLEDSAMYFCASSAPGSPVQYFGAGTRLSVL.

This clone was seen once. In DNA, the CDR3 is TGTGCCAGCAGCTTATCCAGGACAGGCCAAATTCAGTACTTC. Its protein product is CASSLSRTGQIQYF. The chain has TRBV11-2 and TRBJ2-4; 7 nucleotides agree with TRBD1. The junction had 8 bases not matched to a gene; V was cut back by 2 bases and J by 10 bases. CDR1 and CDR2 from the germline V gene are SGHAT and FQNNGV. The CDR3 loop spans 14 amino acids.

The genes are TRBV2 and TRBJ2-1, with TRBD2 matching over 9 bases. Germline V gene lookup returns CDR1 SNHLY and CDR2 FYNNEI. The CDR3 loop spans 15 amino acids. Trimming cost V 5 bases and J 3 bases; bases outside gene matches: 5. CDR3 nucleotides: TGTGCCAGCAGTCGACTAGCGGCTTTCTACAATGAGCAGTTCTTC. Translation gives CASSRLAAFYNEQFF.

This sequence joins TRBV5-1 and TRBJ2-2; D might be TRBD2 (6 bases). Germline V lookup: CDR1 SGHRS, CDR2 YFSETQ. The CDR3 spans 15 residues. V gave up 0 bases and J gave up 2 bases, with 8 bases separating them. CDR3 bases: TGCGCCAGCAGCTTGGGGGGACTTAACACCGGGGAGCTGTTTTTT. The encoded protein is CASSLGGLNTGELFF.

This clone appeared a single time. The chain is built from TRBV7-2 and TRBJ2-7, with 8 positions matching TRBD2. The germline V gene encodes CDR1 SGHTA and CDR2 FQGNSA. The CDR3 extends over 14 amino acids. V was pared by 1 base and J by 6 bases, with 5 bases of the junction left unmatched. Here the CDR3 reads CASSLGGLGGEQYF. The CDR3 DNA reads TGTGCCAGCAGCTTAGGGGGACTAGGGGGCGAGCAGTACTTC.

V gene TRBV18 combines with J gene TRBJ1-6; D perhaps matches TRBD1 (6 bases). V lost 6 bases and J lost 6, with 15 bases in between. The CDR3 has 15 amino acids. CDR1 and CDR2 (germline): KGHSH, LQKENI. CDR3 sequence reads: CASSVKGGSNSPLHF. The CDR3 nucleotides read TGTGCCAGCTCTGTTAAGGGGGGAAGTAATTCACCCCTCCACTTT.

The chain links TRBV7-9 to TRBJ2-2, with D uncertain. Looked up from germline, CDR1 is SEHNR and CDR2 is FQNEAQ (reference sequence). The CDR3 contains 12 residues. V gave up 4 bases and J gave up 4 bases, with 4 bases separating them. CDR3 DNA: TGTGCCAGCAGCTCCCGCACCGGGGAGCTGTTTTTT. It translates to CASSSRTGELFF.

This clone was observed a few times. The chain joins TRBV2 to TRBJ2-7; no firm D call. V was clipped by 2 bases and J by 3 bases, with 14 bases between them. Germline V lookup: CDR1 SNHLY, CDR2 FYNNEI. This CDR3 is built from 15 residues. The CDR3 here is CASSEKGRLGYEQYF. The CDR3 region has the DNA TGTGCCAGCAGTGAAAAAGGTCGATTGGGCTACGAGCAGTACTTC.

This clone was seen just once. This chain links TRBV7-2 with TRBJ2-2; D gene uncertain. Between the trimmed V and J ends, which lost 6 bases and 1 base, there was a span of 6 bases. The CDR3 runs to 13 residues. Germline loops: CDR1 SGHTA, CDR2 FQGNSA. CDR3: CASRNRNTGELFF. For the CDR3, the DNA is TGTGCCAGCAGAAATAGGAACACCGGGGAGCTGTTTTTT.

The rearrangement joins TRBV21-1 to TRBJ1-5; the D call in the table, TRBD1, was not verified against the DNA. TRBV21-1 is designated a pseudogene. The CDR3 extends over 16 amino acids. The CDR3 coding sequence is TGTGCCAGCAGCAAAAACACAGCTTATAGCAATCAGCCCCAGCATTTT. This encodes CASSKNTAYSNQPQHF.

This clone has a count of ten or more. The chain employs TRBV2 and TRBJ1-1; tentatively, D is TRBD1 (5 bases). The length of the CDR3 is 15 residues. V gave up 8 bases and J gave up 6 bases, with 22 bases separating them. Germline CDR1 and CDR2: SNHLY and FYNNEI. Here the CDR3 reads CASLGGTTNRAEAFF. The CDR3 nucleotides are TGTGCCAGCTTGGGGGGGACCACGAACCGGGCTGAAGCTTTCTTT. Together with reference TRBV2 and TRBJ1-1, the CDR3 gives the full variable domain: EPEVTQTPSHQVTQMGQEVILRCVPISNHLYFYWYRQILGQKVEFLVSFYNNEISEKSEIFDDQFSVERPDGSNFTLKIRSTKLEDSAMYFCASLGGTTNRAEAFFGQGTRLTVV.

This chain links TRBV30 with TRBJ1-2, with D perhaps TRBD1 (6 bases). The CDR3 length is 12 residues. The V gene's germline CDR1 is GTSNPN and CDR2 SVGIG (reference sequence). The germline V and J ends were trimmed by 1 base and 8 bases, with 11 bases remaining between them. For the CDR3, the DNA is TGTGCCTGGAGTGATTACAGGGAAGGCTACACCTTC. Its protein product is CAWSDYREGYTF.

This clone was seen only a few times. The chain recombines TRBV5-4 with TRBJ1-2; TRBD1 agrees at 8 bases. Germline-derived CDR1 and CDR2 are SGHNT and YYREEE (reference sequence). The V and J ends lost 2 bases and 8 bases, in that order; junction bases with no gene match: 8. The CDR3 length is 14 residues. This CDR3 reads CASSLNQGAGGYTF. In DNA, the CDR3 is TGTGCCAGCAGCTTAAATCAGGGGGCGGGAGGCTACACCTTC.